The entry that follows covers one T cell receptor beta chain sequence. Its recognized antigen is unknown. No qualities accompany the bases; no much larger clone lies one base away. The germline ends are 4 bases apart after V is trimmed by 4 bases and J by 2 bases. From its cysteine to its phenylalanine, the CDR3 spans 12 amino acids. Solely the CDR3 DNA is kept, with 36 bases framed from the first base. The germline V gene (reference sequence) supplies CDR1 PRHDT and CDR2 FYEKMQ. The entry originates in a study of CD8+ T cells in alopecia areata (dated by TCRdb to 2017 to 2018). For context, the study as a whole: The treated patients took part in an open-label pilot trial in which moderate-to-severe alopecia areata was treated with oral tofacitinib at 5 to 10 mg twice daily. To study T cell clonal expansion in alopecia areata, the researchers applied high-throughput TCRbeta sequencing to both the C3H/HeJ mouse model and human patients. In treated patients, disease severity was measured using the SALT score, which gives the percentage of scalp surface area affected. Scalp clonality was compared among normal scalp (n=4), patchy alopecia areata scalp (n=8), and alopecia totalis/universalis scalp (n=8). Patients stayed on tofacitinib for 6 to 18 months and then had 6 months of follow-up off drug so that delayed response and recurrence could be assessed. In humans, TCRbeta sequencing was performed on scalp tissue and on sorted CD4+ and CD8+ peripheral blood T cells from healthy controls and from patients with patchy or totalis/universalis alopecia areata. The RNA source kit depended on sample type: the PAXgene miRNA kit for fixed scalp, the miRNeasy kit for PBMCs, and the RNeasy kit for mouse skin. Tofacitinib-treated patients had biopsies at baseline and at 4 and 24 weeks of treatment, with a later scalp biopsy in several patients. TCRbeta CDR3 regions were amplified by immunoSEQ multiplex PCR with 35 Vbeta forward and 13 Jbeta reverse primers.

Summary of the overall study and its limitations: Shared TCR sequences between patients were less evident than in mice, which may be partly attributable to HLA diversity in the patient population. Many expanded lesional clones were found to persist in scalp and blood during tofacitinib treatment, and relapse after treatment cessation may be partly explained by this persistence. Tofacitinib significantly lowered scalp clonality and the number of expanded CD8+ clones among the top 100 scalp clones. Resident alphabeta T cells in normal human skin are also sequenced, complicating scalp TCR repertoire analysis, unlike mouse skin dominated by gammadelta T cells. Compared with normal scalp, lesional scalp, particularly in alopecia totalis/universalis, had higher clonality and more expanded CD8+ clones, which suggests antigenic drive. Because the treated cohort was small and had only one nonresponder, larger studies are needed to examine links between baseline CD8+ expansion and response.

The intended sense of this specimen's time point label: 4 weeks on oral tofacitinib. The treatment or condition label here, explained by the study, means: oral pan-JAK inhibitor, 5-10 mg twice daily. Peripheral blood and lesional scalp punch biopsies were obtained from patients with alopecia areata. PBMCs were separated by density centrifugation and stained for CD3, CD4 and CD8, after which CD4+ and CD8+ T cells were sorted on a FACSAria. The library was prepared using the immunoSEQ multiplex PCR assay. For TCR sequencing, RNA was extracted from every sample and reverse transcribed into cDNA to serve as template. First-strand cDNA was synthesized with SuperScript III using a 2:1 mix of oligo-dT and random hexamers. A synthetic immune receptor repertoire was used to assess amplification bias, and residual bias was removed computationally. Per the original workflow: Raw reads were preprocessed to remove errors, and CDR3 was defined according to IMGT conventions as the region from the conserved cysteine to phenylalanine. Clonality was calculated as 1 minus Shannon entropy normalized by log2 of the number of productive unique TCRs. CD4 or CD8 identity of scalp clones was inferred by cross-referencing scalp TCRbeta sequences with sorted blood CD4 and CD8 repertoires. TCRdb re-hosts the immuneACCESS table, in-frame sequences only. Its copies lack some clones; in the studies checked, an unresolved V gene accounts for under half of them, and the cause for the rest is not known. That table supplies the V and J calls and clone size; D and trimming were determined from the DNA. The sample data list 130,000 or so clones, and about 88% of these were observed just once. Over 10% of the sample belongs to the ten largest clones.

The source was CD8+ T cells sorted from blood, collected at week 4, from a patient treated with tofacitinib. The chain is assembled from TRBV13 and TRBJ2-3; the D gene lacks a confident call. The source is a human donor with alopecia areata. The CDR3 region has the sequence CASSYATDTQYF. The bases are TGTGCCAGCAGCTATGCCACAGATACGCAGTATTTT.